The following is a T cell receptor (beta chain) sequence with its context. These data are taken from a study of CD8 T cells in ankylosing spondylitis. TCRdb reanalysed the 5' RACE reads using MiXCR and keeps one entry per CDR3 protein. The data hold approximately 150,000 distinct CDR3 sequences, with roughly a third observed a single time. V was pared by 1 base and J by 2 bases, with 12 bases between. The CDR3 is 16 residues long. CDR1 MGHRA and CDR2 YSYEKL come from the germline V gene. Material for sequencing was synovial fluid, either unsorted or a sorted T cell fraction (not recorded which). The clonotype was recovered from a male donor with ankylosing spondylitis. The chain uses TRBV4-1 and TRBJ1-5; unclear D gene. CDR3 sequence: CASSQVIGMGNQPQHF. As DNA, the CDR3 is TGCGCCAGCAGCCAAGTGATAGGGATGGGCAATCAGCCCCAGCATTTT.